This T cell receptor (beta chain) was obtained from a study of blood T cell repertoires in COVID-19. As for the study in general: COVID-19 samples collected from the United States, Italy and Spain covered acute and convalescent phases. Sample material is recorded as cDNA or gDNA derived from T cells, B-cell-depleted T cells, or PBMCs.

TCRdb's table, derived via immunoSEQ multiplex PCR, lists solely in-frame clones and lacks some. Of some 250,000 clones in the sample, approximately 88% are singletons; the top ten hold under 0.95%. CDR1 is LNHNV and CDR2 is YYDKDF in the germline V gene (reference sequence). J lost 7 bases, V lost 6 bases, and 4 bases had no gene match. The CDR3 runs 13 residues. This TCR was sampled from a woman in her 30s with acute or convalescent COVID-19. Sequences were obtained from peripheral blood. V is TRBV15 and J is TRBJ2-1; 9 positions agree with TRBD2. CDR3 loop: CATRAGGGNEQFF. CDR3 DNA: TGTGCCACCAGAGCGGGAGGTGGAAATGAGCAGTTCTTC.